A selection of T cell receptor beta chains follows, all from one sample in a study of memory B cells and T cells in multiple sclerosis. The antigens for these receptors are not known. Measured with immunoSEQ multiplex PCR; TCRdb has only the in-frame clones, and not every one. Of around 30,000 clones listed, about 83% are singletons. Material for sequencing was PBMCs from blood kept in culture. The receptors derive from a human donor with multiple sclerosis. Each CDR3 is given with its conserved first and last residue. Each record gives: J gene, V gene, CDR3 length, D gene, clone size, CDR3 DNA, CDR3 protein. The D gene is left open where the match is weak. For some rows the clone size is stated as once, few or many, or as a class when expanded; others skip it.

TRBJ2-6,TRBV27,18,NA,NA,TGTGCCAGCAGTTTCGAGCAGTTGCAGGCCCCTGGGGCCAACGTCCTGACTTTC,CASSFEQLQAPGANVLTF
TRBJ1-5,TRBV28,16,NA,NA,TGTGCCAGCAGATGGGATTGGACAGTTAGCAATCAGCCCCAGCATTTT,CASRWDWTVSNQPQHF
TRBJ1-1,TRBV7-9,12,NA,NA,TGTGCCAGCAGCTTAGTCTCCGCTGAAGCTTTCTTT,CASSLVSAEAFF
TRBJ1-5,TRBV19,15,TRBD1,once,TGTGCCAGTAACGACAGGGACGTGAGGAATCAGCCCCAGCATTTT,CASNDRDVRNQPQHF
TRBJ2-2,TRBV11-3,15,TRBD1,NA,TGTGCCAGCAGCTTCCGGGACAGGGGAGCCGGGGAGCTGTTTTTT,CASSFRDRGAGELFF
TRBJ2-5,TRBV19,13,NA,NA,TGTGCCAGTAGTATCGGAGGGGGGGAGACCCAGTACTTC,CASSIGGGETQYF
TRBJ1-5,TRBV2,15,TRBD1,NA,TGTGCCAGCAGCAGTGACGGGACAGACAATCAGCCCCAGCATTTT,CASSSDGTDNQPQHF
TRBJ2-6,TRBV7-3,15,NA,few,TGTGCCAGCAGTTACCGAAGCTCTGGGGCCAACGTCCTGACTTTC,CASSYRSSGANVLTF
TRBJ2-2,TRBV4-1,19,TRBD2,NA,TGCGCCAGCAGCCAAGACCCGGGACTAGCGGGGGTACACACCGGGGAGCTGTTTTTT,CASSQDPGLAGVHTGELFF
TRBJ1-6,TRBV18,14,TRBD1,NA,TGTGCCAGCTCACGGACAGGGTCGGATTCACCCCTCCACTTT,CASSRTGSDSPLHF
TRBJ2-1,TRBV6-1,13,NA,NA,TGTGCCAGCAGTGAACAGCGTTTGGGTGAGCAGTTCTTC,CASSEQRLGEQFF
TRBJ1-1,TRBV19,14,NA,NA,TGTGCCAGTAGTATTGCCAGCATGAACACTGAAGCTTTCTTT,CASSIASMNTEAFF
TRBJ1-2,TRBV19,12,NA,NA,TGTGCCACTACTGCGCTGCACTATGGCTACACCTTC,CATTALHYGYTF
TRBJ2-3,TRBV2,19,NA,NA,TGTGCCAGCAGTCACCCAGATGATGCGGGCGGAGTTGTCACAGATACGCAGTATTTT,CASSHPDDAGGVVTDTQYF
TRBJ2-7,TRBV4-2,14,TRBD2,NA,TGTGCCAGCAGCCTAAGCGGGGACTCCTACGAGCAGTACTTC,CASSLSGDSYEQYF
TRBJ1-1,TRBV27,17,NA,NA,TGTGCCAGCAGTTTATCGGTCCGGGGGCTTTTGAACACTGAAGCTTTCTTT,CASSLSVRGLLNTEAFF
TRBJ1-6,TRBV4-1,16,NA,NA,TGCGCCAGCAGCCAACCTTTAGGCAGAGATAATTCACCCCTCCACTTT,CASSQPLGRDNSPLHF
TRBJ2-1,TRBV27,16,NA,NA,TGTGCCAGCAGTTTAGATGGGGTGATAACCTCCAATGAGCAGTTCTTC,CASSLDGVITSNEQFF
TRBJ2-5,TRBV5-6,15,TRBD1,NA,TGTGCCAGCAGCCGCCGACAGGGCTATGAGGAGACCCAGTACTTC,CASSRRQGYEETQYF
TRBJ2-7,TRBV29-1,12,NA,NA,TGCAGCGTAGGCGGGTCGGCCTACGAGCAGTACTTC,CSVGGSAYEQYF
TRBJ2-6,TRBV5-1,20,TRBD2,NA,TGCGCCAGCAGCTTGGAGGCCCAGCGGGGGGTTCCCTCTGGGGCCAACGTCCTGACTTTC,CASSLEAQRGVPSGANVLTF
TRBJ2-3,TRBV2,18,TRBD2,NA,TGTGCCAGCAGTGTCACTAGCGGGAGCCCACTCCCCACAGATACGCAGTATTTT,CASSVTSGSPLPTDTQYF
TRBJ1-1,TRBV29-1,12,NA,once,TGCAGCGTTCTGACTGGAATGACTGAAGCTTTCTTT,CSVLTGMTEAFF
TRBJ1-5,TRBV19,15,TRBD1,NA,TGTGCCAGTAGTATTCAGGGGGCCGGCAATCAGCCCCAGCATTTT,CASSIQGAGNQPQHF
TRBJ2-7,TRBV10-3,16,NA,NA,TGTGCCATCGGGCAGGGGTTAGGTAAAGCGCCCCTTGAGCAGTACTTC,CAIGQGLGKAPLEQYF
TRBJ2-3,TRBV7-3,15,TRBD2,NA,TGTGCCAGCAGCCGCGGGACTAGCGTTACAGATACGCAGTATTTT,CASSRGTSVTDTQYF
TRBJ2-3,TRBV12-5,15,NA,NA,TGTGCTAGTGGATCGAGCGGCTCTAGCACAGATACGCAGTATTTT,CASGSSGSSTDTQYF
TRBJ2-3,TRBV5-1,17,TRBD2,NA,TGCGCCAGCAGCTTGTCTGCTAGCGGGAGGGGCACAGATACGCAGTATTTT,CASSLSASGRGTDTQYF
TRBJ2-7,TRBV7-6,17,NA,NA,TGTGCCAGCAGTATCTACGGTGAGCGGACCAGCTCCTACGAGCAGTACTTC,CASSIYGERTSSYEQYF
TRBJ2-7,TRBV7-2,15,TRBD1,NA,TGTGCCAGCAGCAAAACAGGGGGAAGCTCCTACGAGCAGTACTTC,CASSKTGGSSYEQYF
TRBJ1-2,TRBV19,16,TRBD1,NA,TGTGCCAGTAGTAACGGCTCCGGGACAGGGGGCTATGGCTACACCTTC,CASSNGSGTGGYGYTF
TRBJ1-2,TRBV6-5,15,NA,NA,TGTGCCAGCAGTTACTTTCAGCGGGGGGGGAGCGGCTACACCTTC,CASSYFQRGGSGYTF
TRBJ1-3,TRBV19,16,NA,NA,TGTGCCAGTAGTAAACAGGGACCCCTCTCTGGAAACACCATATATTTT,CASSKQGPLSGNTIYF
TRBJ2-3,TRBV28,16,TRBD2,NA,TGTGCCAGCAGTCAGGGGACTAGCGGACGCACAGATACGCAGTATTTT,CASSQGTSGRTDTQYF
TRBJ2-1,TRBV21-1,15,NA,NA,TGTGCCCCCCTTGGCGGGGCGGCCCCCTGTGATGAGCAGTTCTTC,CAPLGGAAPCDEQFF
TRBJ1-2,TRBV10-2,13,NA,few,TGCGCCAGCAGTGAGGCGTTAGAGCGTGGCTACACCTTC,CASSEALERGYTF
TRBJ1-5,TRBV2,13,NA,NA,TGTGCCAGCAGGGGAATAGGCAATCAGCCCCAGCATTTT,CASRGIGNQPQHF
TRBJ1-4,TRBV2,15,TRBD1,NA,TGTGCCAGCAACGGACAGGGGCAAACTAATGAAAAACTGTTTTTT,CASNGQGQTNEKLFF
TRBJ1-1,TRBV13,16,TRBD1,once,TGTGCCAGCAGCTCCCGGGACAGGGGAGGTCGGACTGAAGCTTTCTTT,CASSSRDRGGRTEAFF
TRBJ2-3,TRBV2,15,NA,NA,TGTGCCAGCAGTGCCGACAGGATATTCACAGATACGCAGTATTTT,CASSADRIFTDTQYF
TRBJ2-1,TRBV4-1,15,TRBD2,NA,TGCGCCAGCAGCCCCGACAGCGGGAGAAACAATGAGCAGTTCTTC,CASSPDSGRNNEQFF
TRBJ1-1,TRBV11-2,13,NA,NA,TGTGCCAGCAGCTTAAGGGAGACCACTGAAGCTTTCTTT,CASSLRETTEAFF
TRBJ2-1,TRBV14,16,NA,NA,TGTGCCAGCAGCCTTTCGGGAGAGGGCCCCTACAATGAGCAGTTCTTC,CASSLSGEGPYNEQFF
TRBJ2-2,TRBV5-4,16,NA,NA,TGTGCCAGCAGCTTGCTGACTAAGCCGAACACCGGGGAGCTGTTTTTT,CASSLLTKPNTGELFF